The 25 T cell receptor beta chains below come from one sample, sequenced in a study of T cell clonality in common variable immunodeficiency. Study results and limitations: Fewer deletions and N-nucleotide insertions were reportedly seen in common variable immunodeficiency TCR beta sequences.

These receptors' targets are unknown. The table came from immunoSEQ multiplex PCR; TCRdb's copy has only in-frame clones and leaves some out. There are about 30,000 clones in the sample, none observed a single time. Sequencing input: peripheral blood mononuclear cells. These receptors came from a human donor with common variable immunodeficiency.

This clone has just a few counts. The DNA read from the CDR3 is TGTGCCAGCAGTTGGGGCGGGGGGATTGATAGGGAGACC. Protein product: CASSWGGGIDRET. The full CDR3 protein reads CASSWGGGIDRETQYF. V is TRBV6-2 or TRBV6-3 and J is TRBJ2-5, with 8 bases fitting TRBD2. The read terminates 3 residues ahead of where the CDR3 ends, so the germline J gene completes it. The V and J ends lost 4 bases and 5 bases, in that order; junction bases with no gene match: 12. CDR3 length equals 16 residues. CDR1 MNHEY and CDR2 SVGEGT come from the germline V gene.

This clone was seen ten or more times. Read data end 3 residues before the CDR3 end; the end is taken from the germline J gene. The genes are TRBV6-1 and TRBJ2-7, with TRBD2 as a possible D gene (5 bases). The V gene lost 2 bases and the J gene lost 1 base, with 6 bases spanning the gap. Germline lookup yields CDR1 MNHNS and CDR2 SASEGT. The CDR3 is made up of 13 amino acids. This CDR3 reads CASSEPGSYEQYF. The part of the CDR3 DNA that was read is TGTGCCAGCAGTGAACCGGGGTCCTACGAG.

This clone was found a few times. CDR3 DNA (partial): TGTGCCAGTAGTGAAGGAAGAGGGGCCGGGCAGGGGTTATGGGAGACC. It yields the protein CASSEGRGAGQGLWET. The full CDR3 reads CASSEGRGAGQGLWETQYF. This chain connects TRBV19 to TRBJ2-5; TRBD1 might be the D (6 bases). The CDR3 end is not reached by the read, which stops 3 residues before it; the germline J gene fills it in. Per the germline V gene, CDR1 is LNHDA and CDR2 is SQIVND (reference sequence). Trimming removed 5 bases from V and 5 bases from J, with 30 bases in between. This CDR3 contains 19 residues.

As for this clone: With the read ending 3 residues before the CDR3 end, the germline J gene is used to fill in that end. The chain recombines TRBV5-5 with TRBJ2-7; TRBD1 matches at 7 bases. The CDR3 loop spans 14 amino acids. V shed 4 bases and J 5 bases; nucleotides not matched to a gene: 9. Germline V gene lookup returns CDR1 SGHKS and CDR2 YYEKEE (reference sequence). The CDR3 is CASSHRQGQDEQYF. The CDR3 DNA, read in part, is TGTGCCAGCAGCCATAGACAGGGCCAGGACGAG.

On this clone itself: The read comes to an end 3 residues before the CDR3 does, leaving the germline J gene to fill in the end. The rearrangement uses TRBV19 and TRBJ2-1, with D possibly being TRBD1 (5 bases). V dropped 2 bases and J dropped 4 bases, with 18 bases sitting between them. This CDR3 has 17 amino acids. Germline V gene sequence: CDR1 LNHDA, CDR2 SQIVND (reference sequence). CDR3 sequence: CASSISRGRDLYNEQFF. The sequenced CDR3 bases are TGTGCCAGTAGTATAAGTAGGGGCAGGGATCTTTACAATGAG. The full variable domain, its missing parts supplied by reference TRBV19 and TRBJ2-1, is DGGITQSPKYLFRKEGQNVTLSCEQNLNHDAMYWYRQDPGQGLRLIYYSQIVNDFQKGDIAEGYSVSREKKESFPLTVTSAQKNPTAFYLCASSISRGRDLYNEQFFGPGTRLTVL.

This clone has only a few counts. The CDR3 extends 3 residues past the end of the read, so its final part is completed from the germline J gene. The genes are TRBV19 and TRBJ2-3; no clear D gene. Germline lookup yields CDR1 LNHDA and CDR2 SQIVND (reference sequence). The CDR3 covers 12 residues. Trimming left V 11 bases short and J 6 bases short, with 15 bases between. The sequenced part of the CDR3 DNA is TGTGCCTCCAGGCGTCATGGGGATACG. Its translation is CASRRHGDT. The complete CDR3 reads CASRRHGDTQYF.

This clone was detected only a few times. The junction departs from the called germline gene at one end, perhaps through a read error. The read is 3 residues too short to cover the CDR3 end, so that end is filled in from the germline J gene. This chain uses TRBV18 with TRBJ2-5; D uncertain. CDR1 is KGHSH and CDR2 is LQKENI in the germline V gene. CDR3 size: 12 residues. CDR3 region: CTSSPRVETQYF. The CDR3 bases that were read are TGTACCAGCTCACCAAGGGTGGAGACC.

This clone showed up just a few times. The DNA read from the CDR3 is TGTGCCAGCTCACCTATAGACAGAAACACCGGGGAG. Protein sequence: CASSPIDRNTGE. The full CDR3 protein reads CASSPIDRNTGELFF. The V gene is TRBV18, the J gene TRBJ2-2, with D possibly TRBD1 on 5 matching bases. The CDR3 goes on 3 residues after the read ends, and that part is filled in from the germline J gene. Per the germline V gene, CDR1 is KGHSH and CDR2 is LQKENI. Trimming shortened V by 3 bases and J by 2 bases, and 10 bases separated the two germline ends. The length of the CDR3 is 15 residues.

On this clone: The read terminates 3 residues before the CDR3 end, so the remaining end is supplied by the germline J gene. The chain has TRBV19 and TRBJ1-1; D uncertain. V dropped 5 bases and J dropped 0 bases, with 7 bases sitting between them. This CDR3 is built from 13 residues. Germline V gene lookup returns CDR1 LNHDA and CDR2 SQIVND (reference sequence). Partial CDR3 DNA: TGTGCCAGTAGTTTACCGGTGAACACTGAA. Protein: CASSLPVNTE. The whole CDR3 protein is CASSLPVNTEAFF.

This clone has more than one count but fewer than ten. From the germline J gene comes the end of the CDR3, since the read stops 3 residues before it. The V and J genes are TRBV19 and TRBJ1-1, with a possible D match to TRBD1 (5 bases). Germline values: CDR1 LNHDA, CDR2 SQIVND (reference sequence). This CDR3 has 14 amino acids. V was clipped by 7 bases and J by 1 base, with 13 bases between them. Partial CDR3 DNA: TGTGCCAGTATAGGGGCAGCATGGAACACTGAA. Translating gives CASIGAAWNTE. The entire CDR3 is CASIGAAWNTEAFF. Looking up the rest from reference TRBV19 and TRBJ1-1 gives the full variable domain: DGGITQSPKYLFRKEGQNVTLSCEQNLNHDAMYWYRQDPGQGLRLIYYSQIVNDFQKGDIAEGYSVSREKKESFPLTVTSAQKNPTAFYLCASIGAAWNTEAFFGQGTRLTVV.

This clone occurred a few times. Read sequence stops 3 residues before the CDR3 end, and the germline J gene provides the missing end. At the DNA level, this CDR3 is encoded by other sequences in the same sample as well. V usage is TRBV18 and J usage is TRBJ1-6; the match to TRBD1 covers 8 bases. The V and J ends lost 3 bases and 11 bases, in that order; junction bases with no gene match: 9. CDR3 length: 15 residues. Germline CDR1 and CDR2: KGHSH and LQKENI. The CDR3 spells CASSPDPGGSTPLHF. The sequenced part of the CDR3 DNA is TGTGCCAGCTCACCGGATCCAGGGGGCTCGACACCC.

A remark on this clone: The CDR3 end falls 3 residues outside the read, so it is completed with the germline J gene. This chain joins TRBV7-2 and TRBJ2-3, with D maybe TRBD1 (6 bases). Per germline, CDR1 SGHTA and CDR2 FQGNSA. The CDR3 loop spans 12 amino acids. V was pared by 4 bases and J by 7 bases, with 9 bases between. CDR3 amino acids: CASSYQGNTQYF. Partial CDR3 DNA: TGTGCCAGCAGCTACCAGGGGAATACG.

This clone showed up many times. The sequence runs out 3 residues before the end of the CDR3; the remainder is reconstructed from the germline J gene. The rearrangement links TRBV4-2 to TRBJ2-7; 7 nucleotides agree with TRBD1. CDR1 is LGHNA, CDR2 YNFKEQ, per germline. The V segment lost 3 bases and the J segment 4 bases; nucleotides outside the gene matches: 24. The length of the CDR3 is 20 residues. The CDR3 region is CASSQTHPRTGQVNGYEQYF. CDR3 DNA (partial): TGTGCCAGCAGCCAGACGCACCCGCGGACCGGACAGGTGAATGGGTACGAG.

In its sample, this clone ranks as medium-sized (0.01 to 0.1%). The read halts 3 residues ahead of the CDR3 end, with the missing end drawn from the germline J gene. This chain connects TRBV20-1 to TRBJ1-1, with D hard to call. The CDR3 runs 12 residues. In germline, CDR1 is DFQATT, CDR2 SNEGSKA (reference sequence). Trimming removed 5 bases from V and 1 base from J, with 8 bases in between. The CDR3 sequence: CSAFNWNTEAFF. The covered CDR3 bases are TGCAGTGCTTTCAACTGGAACACTGAA.

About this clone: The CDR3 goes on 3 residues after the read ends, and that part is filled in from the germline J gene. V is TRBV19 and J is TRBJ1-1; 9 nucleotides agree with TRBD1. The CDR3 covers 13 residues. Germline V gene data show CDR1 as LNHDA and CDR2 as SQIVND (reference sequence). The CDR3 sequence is CASNPTGGSQAFF. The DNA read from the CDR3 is TGTGCCAGTAACCCGACAGGGGGAAGTCAA.

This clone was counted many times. The CDR3 loop is CATRAQAYTGELFF. Partial CDR3 DNA: TGTGCCACCAGGGCGCAGGCATACACCGGGGAG. The rearrangement links TRBV6-2 or TRBV6-3 to TRBJ2-2; D is possibly TRBD1 (5 bases). The read terminates 3 residues before the CDR3 end, so the remaining end is supplied by the germline J gene. The V end was cut by 10 bases, the J end by 3 bases, with 15 bases between. Germline values: CDR1 MNHEY, CDR2 SVGEGT. This CDR3 comprises 14 residues.

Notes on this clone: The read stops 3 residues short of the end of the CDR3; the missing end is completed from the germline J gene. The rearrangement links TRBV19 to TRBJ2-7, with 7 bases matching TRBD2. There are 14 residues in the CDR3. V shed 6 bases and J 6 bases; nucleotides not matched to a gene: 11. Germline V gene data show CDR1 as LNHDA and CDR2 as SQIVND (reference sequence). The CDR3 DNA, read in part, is TGTGCCAGTAGACCTAGCGGTAGCTCGTCCGAG. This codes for CASRPSGSSSE. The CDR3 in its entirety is CASRPSGSSSEQYF.

This CDR3 is CASSYPLLAGTYEQYF. The part of the CDR3 DNA that was read is TGTGCCAGCAGTTATCCCCTCTTAGCGGGGACCTACGAG. The V call is TRBV6-2 or TRBV6-3, the J call TRBJ2-7; 8 positions match TRBD2. The read is 3 residues too short to cover the CDR3 end, so that end is filled in from the germline J gene. This CDR3 comprises 16 residues. V lost 3 bases and J lost 2; bases outside the gene matches: 9. CDR1 is MNHEY, CDR2 SVGEGT, per germline.

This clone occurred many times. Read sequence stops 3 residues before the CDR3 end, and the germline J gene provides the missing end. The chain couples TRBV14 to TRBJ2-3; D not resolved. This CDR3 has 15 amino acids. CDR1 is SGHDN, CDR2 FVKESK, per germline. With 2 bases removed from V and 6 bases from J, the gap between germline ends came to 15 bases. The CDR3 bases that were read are TGTGCCAGCAGCCAATTCGGAAGGGTGGCGGATACG. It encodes CASSQFGRVADT. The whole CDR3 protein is CASSQFGRVADTQYF.

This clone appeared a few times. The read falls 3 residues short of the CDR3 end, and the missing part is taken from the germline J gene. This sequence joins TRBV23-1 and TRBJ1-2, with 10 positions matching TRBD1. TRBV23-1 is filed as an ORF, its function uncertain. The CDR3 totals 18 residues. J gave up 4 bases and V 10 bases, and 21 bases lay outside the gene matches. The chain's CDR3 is CANNAITSRDRGFYGYTF. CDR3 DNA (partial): TGCGCCAACAACGCTATTACCTCGCGGGACAGGGGTTTCTATGGC.

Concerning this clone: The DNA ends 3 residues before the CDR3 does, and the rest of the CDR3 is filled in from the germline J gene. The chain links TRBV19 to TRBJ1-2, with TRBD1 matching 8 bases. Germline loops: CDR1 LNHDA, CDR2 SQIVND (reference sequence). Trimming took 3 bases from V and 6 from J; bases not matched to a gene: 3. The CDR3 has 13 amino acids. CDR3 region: CASSMDREHGYTF. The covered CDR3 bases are TGTGCCAGTAGTATGGACAGGGAGCATGGC.

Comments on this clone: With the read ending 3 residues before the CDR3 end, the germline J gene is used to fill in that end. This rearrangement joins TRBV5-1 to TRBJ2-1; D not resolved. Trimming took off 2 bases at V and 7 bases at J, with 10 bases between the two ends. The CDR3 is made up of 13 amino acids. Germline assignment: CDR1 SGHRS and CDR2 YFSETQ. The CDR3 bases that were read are TGCGCCAGCAGCTTACCACAAAGGAATGAG. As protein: CASSLPQRNE. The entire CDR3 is CASSLPQRNEQFF.

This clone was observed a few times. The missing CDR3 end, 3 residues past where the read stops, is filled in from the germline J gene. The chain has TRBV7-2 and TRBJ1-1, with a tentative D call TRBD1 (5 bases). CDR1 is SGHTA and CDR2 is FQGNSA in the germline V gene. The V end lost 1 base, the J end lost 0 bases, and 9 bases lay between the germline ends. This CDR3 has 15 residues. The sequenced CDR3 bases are TGTGCCAGCAGCTTAGTCGGGGGGTTGAACACTGAA. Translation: CASSLVGGLNTE. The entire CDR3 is CASSLVGGLNTEAFF.

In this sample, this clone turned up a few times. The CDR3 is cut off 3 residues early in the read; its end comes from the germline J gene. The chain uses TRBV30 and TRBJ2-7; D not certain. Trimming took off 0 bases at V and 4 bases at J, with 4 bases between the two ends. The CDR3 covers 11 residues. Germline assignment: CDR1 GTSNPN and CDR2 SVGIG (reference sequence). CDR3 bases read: TGTGCCTGGAGTGTACTATACGAG. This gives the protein CAWSVLYE. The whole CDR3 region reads CAWSVLYEQYF. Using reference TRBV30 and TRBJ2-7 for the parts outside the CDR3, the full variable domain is SQTIHQWPATLVQPVGSPLSLECTVEGTSNPNLYWYRQAAGRGLQLLFYSVGIGQISSEVPQNLSASRPQDRQFILSSKKLLLSDSGFYLCAWSVLYEQYFGPGTRLTVT.

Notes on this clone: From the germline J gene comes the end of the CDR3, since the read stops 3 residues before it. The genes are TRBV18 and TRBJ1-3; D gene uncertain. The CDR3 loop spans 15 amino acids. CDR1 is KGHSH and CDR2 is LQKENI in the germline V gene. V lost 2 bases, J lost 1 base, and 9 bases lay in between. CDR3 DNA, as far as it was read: TGTGCCAGCTCACCATTCGTAGGGTCTGGAAACACC. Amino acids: CASSPFVGSGNT. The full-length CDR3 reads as CASSPFVGSGNTIYF.